This TCR beta chain emerged from a study of beta chain features in type 1 diabetes. This CDR3 comprises 15 residues. The germline gives CDR1 SGHTA, CDR2 FQGTGA. V gave up 5 bases and J gave up 5 bases; unmatched junction bases: 8. Expressed TCRB transcripts were sequenced after all isolated RNA was converted to cDNA. TCRdb's copy holds only in-frame clones and misses some; the assay was immunoSEQ multiplex PCR. This sample has approximately 140,000 clones, with 6.9% found just once. Sorting that relied on CD45RO/CCR7/CD25/CD127/CD95/CD27 yielded CD4+ naive, central memory, regulatory and stem cell-like memory cells.

Sequencing was performed on central memory CD4+ T cells from blood. The TCR comes from a woman aged 25 to 39 in good health. The chain joins TRBV7-3 to TRBJ2-1; 8 bases align to TRBD1. The CDR3 coding sequence is TGTGCCAGCAGCCCCCAACGGACAGGGAACAATGAGCAGTTCTTC. As protein: CASSPQRTGNNEQFF.